A single sample gave rise to the 21 T cell receptor beta chains below, sequenced in a study of T cells after yellow fever vaccination. TCRdb processed the 5' RACE reads anew with MiXCR; each CDR3 protein has one entry. The sample lists about 340,000 distinct CDR3 sequences, roughly 8.7% occurring once. The specimen was PBMCs, collected on the day of the first yellow fever vaccination. These receptors were collected from a young man who received the YFV17D yellow fever vaccine.

V is TRBV19 and J is TRBJ2-3; 7 bases are shared with TRBD1. CDR1 LNHDA and CDR2 SQIVND come from the germline V gene (reference sequence). CDR3 length: 14 amino acids. Trimming removed 6 bases from V and 8 bases from J; junction bases left unmatched: 11. DNA for the CDR3: TGTGCCAGTAGCGGGACAGTCGCCCAGGGTACGCAGTATTTT. Translation: CASSGTVAQGTQYF.

This clonotype appeared a few times. This chain joins TRBV4-1 and TRBJ2-1, with D unresolved. Trimming took off 1 base at V and 0 bases at J, with 13 bases between the two ends. This CDR3 is built from 17 residues. CDR1 and CDR2 from the germline V gene are MGHRA and YSYEKL. CDR3 sequence: CASSQGPPRDSYNEQFF. As DNA, the CDR3 is TGCGCCAGCAGCCAAGGACCCCCCCGCGACTCCTACAATGAGCAGTTCTTC.

This clonotype was counted many times. The chain couples TRBV7-9 to TRBJ2-3; 11 bases align to TRBD2. This CDR3 is 17 amino acids long. The germline gives CDR1 SEHNR, CDR2 FQNEAQ (reference sequence). V lost 5 bases to trimming and J lost 2 bases; unmatched junction nucleotides: 9. The CDR3 spells CASSHGTSGSPTDTQYF. CDR3 DNA sequence: TGTGCCAGCAGCCATGGGACTAGCGGAAGCCCCACAGATACGCAGTATTTT.

The V and J genes are TRBV5-1 and TRBJ2-5, with D perhaps given as TRBD1 or TRBD2 (6 bases each). Trimming stripped 5 bases from V and 4 bases from J, with 18 bases between. Per germline, CDR1 SGHRS and CDR2 YFSETQ. The CDR3 is made up of 15 amino acids. The CDR3 coding sequence is TGCGCCAGCAGACCGGCCCCGGGGGCCAGAGAGACCCAGTACTTC. Protein product: CASRPAPGARETQYF.

The chain couples TRBV5-1 to TRBJ1-5; 7 nucleotides match TRBD1. V was clipped by 1 base and J by 6 bases; unmatched bases: 7. The length of the CDR3 is 15 residues. CDR1 and CDR2 from the germline V gene are SGHRS and YFSETQ. The CDR3: CASSLMAGGGQPQHF. The CDR3 bases are TGCGCCAGCAGCTTGATGGCAGGGGGAGGTCAGCCCCAGCATTTT.

This sequence joins TRBV6-5 and TRBJ1-6; no definite D call. V dropped 4 bases and J dropped 6 bases, with 10 bases sitting between them. Germline assignment: CDR1 MNHEY and CDR2 SVGAGI. The CDR3 covers 14 residues. The CDR3 DNA follows: TGTGCCAGCAGTTGGGGAAGGGCTAATTCACCCCTCCACTTT. This codes for CASSWGRANSPLHF.

The chain is built from TRBV6-5 and TRBJ2-1; 9 bases align to TRBD1. The CDR3 runs 16 residues. Trimming removed 2 bases from V and 9 bases from J; junction bases left unmatched: 11. Germline-derived CDR1 and CDR2 are MNHEY and SVGAGI. The CDR3 region has the DNA TGTGCCAGCAGTTACGGACAGGGGACTATTAGCAGTGAGCAGTTCTTC. Translated, it gives CASSYGQGTISSEQFF.

The V call is TRBV12-3 or TRBV12-4, the J call TRBJ1-1, with D perhaps TRBD1 (5 bases). CDR3 length: 15 amino acids. V was trimmed by 3 bases and J by 0 bases, leaving 11 bases between them. CDR3 residues: CASSFGGEMNTEAFF. CDR3 nucleotides: TGTGCCAGCAGTTTTGGGGGGGAGATGAACACTGAAGCTTTCTTT.

V and J are TRBV20-1 and TRBJ2-2; unclear D gene. Germline-derived CDR1 and CDR2 are DFQATT and SNEGSKA (reference sequence). There are 12 residues in the CDR3. Trimming removed 5 bases from V and 2 bases from J, with 6 bases in between. In DNA, the CDR3 is TGCAGTGCTTTCACTAACACCGGGGAGCTGTTTTTT. Protein product: CSAFTNTGELFF.

There are a few counts of this clonotype. V usage is TRBV24-1 and J usage is TRBJ2-5; no clear D gene. CDR1 is KGHDR, CDR2 SFDVKD, per germline. The ends were cut back, 3 bases at V and 5 bases at J, with 9 bases in the middle. This CDR3 comprises 13 residues. Here the CDR3 reads CATSDPPRETQYF. The CDR3 DNA sequence: TGTGCCACCAGTGATCCCCCTCGGGAGACCCAGTACTTC.

This clonotype was seen a handful of times. The J gene is TRBJ2-2, the V gene TRBV10-3; no reliable D call. Germline assignment: CDR1 ENHRY and CDR2 SYGVKD. Between the trimmed V and J ends, which lost 0 bases and 0 bases, there was a span of 8 bases. The CDR3 spans 16 residues. The CDR3 loop reads CAISESWKPNTGELFF. The CDR3 bases are TGTGCCATCAGTGAGTCTTGGAAGCCGAACACCGGGGAGCTGTTTTTT.

This clonotype turned up a few times. The gene calls are TRBV5-1 and TRBJ2-3; D is undetermined. The germline CDR1 and CDR2 sequences are SGHRS and YFSETQ. Trimming removed 0 bases at V and 4 bases at J, with 6 bases between. There are 13 residues in the CDR3. The CDR3 coding sequence is TGCGCCAGCAGCTTGGCCAACCCAGATACGCAGTATTTT. It specifies CASSLANPDTQYF.

This clonotype came up a few times. The rearrangement joins TRBV3-1 to TRBJ1-1; D unclear. Trimming removed 0 bases from V and 11 bases from J, with 10 bases in between. The CDR3 totals 12 residues. The germline gives CDR1 LGHDT, CDR2 YNNKEL (reference sequence). CDR3 loop: CASSQDGLMAFF. The CDR3 DNA sequence: TGTGCCAGCAGCCAAGATGGTCTAATGGCTTTCTTT. The full variable domain, completed using reference TRBV3-1 and TRBJ1-1, is DTAVSQTPKYLVTQMGNDKSIKCEQNLGHDTMYWYKQDSKKFLKIMFSYNNKELIINETVPNRFSPKSPDKAHLNLHINSLELGDSAVYFCASSQDGLMAFFGQGTRLTVV.

This clonotype was counted between two and nine times. The V and J genes are TRBV4-3 and TRBJ2-3; 12 nucleotides agree with TRBD2. The germline CDR1 and CDR2 sequences are LGHNA and YSLEER. J lost 6 bases, V lost 0 bases, and 7 bases had no gene match. The length of the CDR3 is 17 residues. The CDR3 bases are TGCGCCAGCAGCCAAGATCCGCTAGCGGGGGGGTTGGATACGCAGTATTTT. Its protein product is CASSQDPLAGGLDTQYF.

This clonotype has only a few counts. In DNA, the CDR3 is TGTGCCACGGGTACGTCCGGCCTAGGCGAGACCCAGTACTTC. This codes for CATGTSGLGETQYF. The chain employs TRBV10-3 and TRBJ2-5; no clear D. The germline V and J ends were trimmed by 10 bases and 5 bases, with 20 bases remaining between them. Germline V gene sequence: CDR1 ENHRY, CDR2 SYGVKD. CDR3 length equals 14 residues.

The chain links TRBV12-3 or TRBV12-4 to TRBJ1-6; a possible D gene is TRBD1 (5 bases). This CDR3 contains 14 residues. Trimming took off 1 base at V and 10 bases at J, with 11 bases between the two ends. The CDR3 reads CASSLGPGQSPLHF. In nucleotides, the CDR3 is TGTGCCAGCAGTTTAGGTCCGGGGCAATCACCCCTCCACTTT.

The table lists this clonotype with a few counts. The chain carries TRBV4-1 and TRBJ1-5, with a weak D call TRBD1 (5 bases). The V gene lost 4 bases and the J gene lost 7 bases, with 20 bases spanning the gap. CDR3 size: 16 residues. The V gene's germline CDR1 is MGHRA and CDR2 YSYEKL. The CDR3 sequence: CASSPLVGGKGQPQHF. The CDR3 bases are TGCGCCAGCAGCCCCCTCGTGGGGGGGAAGGGGCAGCCCCAGCATTTT.

The chain has TRBV10-3 and TRBJ2-3; 8 bases match TRBD2. Looked up from germline, CDR1 is ENHRY and CDR2 is SYGVKD. The length of the CDR3 is 15 residues. The junction had 6 bases not matched to a gene; V was cut back by 6 bases and J by 1 base. The CDR3 nucleotides read TGTGCCATCAGCGGGGTTAGCGGGGGCACAGATACGCAGTATTTT. Its protein product is CAISGVSGGTDTQYF.

The chain uses TRBV5-6 and TRBJ2-7, with a tentative D call TRBD2 (6 bases). With 4 bases removed from V and 8 bases from J, the gap between germline ends came to 16 bases. Looked up from germline, CDR1 is SGHDT and CDR2 is YYEEEE. The CDR3 is made up of 13 amino acids. CDR3: CASSLRESTKQYF. The CDR3 DNA reads as TGTGCCAGCAGCCTTCGGGAGTCTACGAAGCAGTACTTC.

This clonotype was observed many times. The chain uses TRBV6-5 and TRBJ2-2; D possibly uses TRBD1 or TRBD2 (5 bases each). The CDR3 spans 13 residues. Trimming took 2 bases from V and 5 from J, leaving 6 bases between them. Germline assignment: CDR1 MNHEY and CDR2 SVGAGI. Here the CDR3 DNA reads TGTGCCAGCAGTTACGGGGGTACCGGGGAGCTGTTTTTT. As protein: CASSYGGTGELFF.

The gene calls are TRBV11-2 and TRBJ2-6; 11 positions agree with TRBD1. V was clipped by 6 bases and J by 1 base; unmatched bases: 11. CDR1 and CDR2 (germline): SGHAT, FQNNGV. The CDR3 runs to 19 residues. The CDR3 DNA sequence: TGTGCCAGCAGTTCCTTCCGGGACAGGGGGGGGTCTGGGGCCAACGTCCTGACTTTC. It translates to CASSSFRDRGGSGANVLTF.